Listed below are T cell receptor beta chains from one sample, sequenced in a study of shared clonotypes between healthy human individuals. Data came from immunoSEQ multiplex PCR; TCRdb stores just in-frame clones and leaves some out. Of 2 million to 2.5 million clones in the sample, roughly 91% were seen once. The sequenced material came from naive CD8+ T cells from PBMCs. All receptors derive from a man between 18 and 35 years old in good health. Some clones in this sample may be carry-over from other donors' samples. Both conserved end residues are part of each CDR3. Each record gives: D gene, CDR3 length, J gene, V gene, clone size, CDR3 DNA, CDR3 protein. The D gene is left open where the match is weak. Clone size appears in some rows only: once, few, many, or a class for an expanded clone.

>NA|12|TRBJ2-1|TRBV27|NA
TGTGCCAGCAGTTTTGTTGGGAATGAGCAGTTCTTC
CASSFVGNEQFF
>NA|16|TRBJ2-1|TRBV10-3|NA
TGTGCCATCAGTGAGTCCGAAACAGTCCCCTACAATGAGCAGTTCTTC
CAISESETVPYNEQFF
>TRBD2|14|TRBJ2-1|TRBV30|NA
TGTGCCTGGGATACTAGCGGGAGGGGAAATGAGCAGTTCTTC
CAWDTSGRGNEQFF
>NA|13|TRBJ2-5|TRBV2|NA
TGTGCCAGCAGTGCCGGACAAAGGGAGACCCAGTACTTC
CASSAGQRETQYF
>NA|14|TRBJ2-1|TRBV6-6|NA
TGTGCCAGCAGCCCCCAGGGTGCCCACAATGAGCAGTTCTTC
CASSPQGAHNEQFF
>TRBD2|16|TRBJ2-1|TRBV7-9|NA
TGTGCCAGCAGCTTACCTAGGGCTAGCGGAAACAATGAGCAGTTCTTC
CASSLPRASGNNEQFF
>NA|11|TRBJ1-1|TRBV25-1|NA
TGTGCCGCAGGGGCGAACACTGAAGCTTTCTTT
CAAGANTEAFF
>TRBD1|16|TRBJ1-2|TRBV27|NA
TGTGCCAGCAGCCAAGCTACAGGGGGAAGACCCTATGGCTACACCTTC
CASSQATGGRPYGYTF
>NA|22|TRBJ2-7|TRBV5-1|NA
TGCGCCAGCAGCCCGGGTGGTGCGGGCCCCACGGGGACGATAACTTTCTCCTACGAGCAGTACTTC
CASSPGGAGPTGTITFSYEQYF
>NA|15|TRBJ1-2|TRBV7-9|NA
TGTGCCAGCAGTTTAGGCAGCCGGGGTAACTATGGCTACACCTTC
CASSLGSRGNYGYTF
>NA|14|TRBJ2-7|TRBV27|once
TGTGCCAGCAGTTTAACCGGAAGCTCCTACGAGCAGTACTTC
CASSLTGSSYEQYF
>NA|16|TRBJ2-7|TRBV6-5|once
TGTGCCAGCAGTTACTCAGGCGGAACCTTCTCCTACGAGCAGTACTTC
CASSYSGGTFSYEQYF
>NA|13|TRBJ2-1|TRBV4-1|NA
TGCGCCAGCAGCCAGCACACAGCAAATGAGCAGTTCTTC
CASSQHTANEQFF
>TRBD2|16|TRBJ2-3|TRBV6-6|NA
TGTGCCAGCAGTTCGGAACTAGCGGGAGCGACAGATACGCAGTATTTT
CASSSELAGATDTQYF
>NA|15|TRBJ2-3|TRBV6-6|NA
TGTGCCAGCAGTTACTCGAATCCGGGAGCAGATACGCAGTATTTT
CASSYSNPGADTQYF
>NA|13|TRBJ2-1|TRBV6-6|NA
TGTGCCAGCAGCCATGGACAGTTCAATGAGCAGTTCTTC
CASSHGQFNEQFF
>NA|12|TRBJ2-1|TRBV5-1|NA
TGCGCCAGCTTCGCTTCCTACAATGAGCAGTTCTTC
CASFASYNEQFF
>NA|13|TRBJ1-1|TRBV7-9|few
TGTGCCAGCAGCCCTCCCCAGGACACTGAAGCTTTCTTT
CASSPPQDTEAFF
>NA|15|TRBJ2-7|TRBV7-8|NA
TGTGCCAGCAGCCCACGGGACGGATACTACTACGAGCAGTACTTC
CASSPRDGYYYEQYF
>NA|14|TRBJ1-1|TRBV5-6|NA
TGTGCCAGCACGGACACGTCCTTGAACACTGAAGCTTTCTTT
CASTDTSLNTEAFF
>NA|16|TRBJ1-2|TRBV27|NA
TGTGCCAGCAGTTTAAGATGGCAGGGAGGTAACTATGGCTACACCTTC
CASSLRWQGGNYGYTF
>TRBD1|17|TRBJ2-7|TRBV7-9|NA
TGTGCCAGCAGCATCCCAGTCGGGACAGGGGGCTCCTACGAGCAGTACTTC
CASSIPVGTGGSYEQYF
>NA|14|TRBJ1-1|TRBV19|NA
TGTGCCAGTAGTATTGGAGGGCCGAACACTGAAGCTTTCTTT
CASSIGGPNTEAFF
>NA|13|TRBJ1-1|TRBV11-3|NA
TGTGCCAGCAGCTTCACCAGAAACACTGAAGCTTTCTTT
CASSFTRNTEAFF
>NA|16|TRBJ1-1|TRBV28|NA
TGTGCCAGCAGCCCCGAGGGGGAGGGGGTGGACACTGAAGCTTTCTTT
CASSPEGEGVDTEAFF
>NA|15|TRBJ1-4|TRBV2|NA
TGTGCCAGCAGTACCACCGAGGTCGTGGGTGAAAAACTGTTTTTT
CASSTTEVVGEKLFF
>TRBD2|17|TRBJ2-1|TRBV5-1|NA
TGCGCCAGCAGCACCTATGGGACTAGCGGAACCTACAATGAGCAGTTCTTC
CASSTYGTSGTYNEQFF
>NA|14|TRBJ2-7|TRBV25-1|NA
TGTGCCAGCAGTGAGCCTCAACAGGGCCACGAGCAGTACTTC
CASSEPQQGHEQYF
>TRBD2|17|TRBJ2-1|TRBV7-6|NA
TGTGCCAGCAGCTTAGCAGAGACTAGCGGGAGGGTCGATGAGCAGTTCTTC
CASSLAETSGRVDEQFF
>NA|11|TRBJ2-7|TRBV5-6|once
TGTGCCAGCAGCTACGGATCGCAGCAGTACTTC
CASSYGSQQYF
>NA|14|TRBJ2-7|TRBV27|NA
TGTGCCAGCAGTTCTGAACAGACCTTCTACGAGCAGTACTTC
CASSSEQTFYEQYF
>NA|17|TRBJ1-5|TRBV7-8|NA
TGTGCCAGCAGCTTAGTGTCTGTAAAGGCGGGGAATCAGCCCCAGCATTTT
CASSLVSVKAGNQPQHF
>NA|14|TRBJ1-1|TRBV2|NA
TGTGCCAGCAGTGAAAGGCTCTTGAACACTGAAGCTTTCTTT
CASSERLLNTEAFF
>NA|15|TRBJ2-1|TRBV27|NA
TGTGCCAGCACCGTTAGCGGTAACCCGTTGAATGAGCAGTTCTTC
CASTVSGNPLNEQFF
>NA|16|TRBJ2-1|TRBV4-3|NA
TGCGCCAGCAGCCAAGATCCGGGACCCTCCTACAATGAGCAGTTCTTC
CASSQDPGPSYNEQFF
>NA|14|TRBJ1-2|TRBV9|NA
TGTGCCAGCAGCGTTGGGGGCGGACTATCCGGCTACACCTTC
CASSVGGGLSGYTF
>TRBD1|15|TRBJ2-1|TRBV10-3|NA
TGTGCCATCAGTGAGTATGGGACAGGGAACAATGAGCAGTTCTTC
CAISEYGTGNNEQFF
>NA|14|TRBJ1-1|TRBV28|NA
TGTGCCAGCACCCTGGCACGGGGGAACACTGAAGCTTTCTTT
CASTLARGNTEAFF
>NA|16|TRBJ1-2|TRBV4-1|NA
TGCGCCAGCAGCCAAGAGTATCGAGGGTTTAACTATGGCTACACCTTC
CASSQEYRGFNYGYTF
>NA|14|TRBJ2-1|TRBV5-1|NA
TGCGCCAGCAGTGGAGCCCTCTCCTACAATGAGCAGTTCTTC
CASSGALSYNEQFF
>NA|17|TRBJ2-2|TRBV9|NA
TGTGCCAGCAGCGTAGCGCGGAGGGGCGGTACGACCGGGGAGCTGTTTTTT
CASSVARRGGTTGELFF
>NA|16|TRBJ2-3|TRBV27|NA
TGTGCCAGCAGTTCCCGAACGGGACTCCCTCCAGATACGCAGTATTTT
CASSSRTGLPPDTQYF
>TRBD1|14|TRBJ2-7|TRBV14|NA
TGTGCCAGCAGACGGACAGGGGTTGGCCACGAGCAGTACTTC
CASRRTGVGHEQYF
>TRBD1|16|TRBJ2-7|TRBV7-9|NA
TGTGCCAGCCTCGCCTGGGGCACAGGGGTTCCTTCCGAGCAGTACTTC
CASLAWGTGVPSEQYF
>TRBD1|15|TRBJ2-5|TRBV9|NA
TGTGCCAGCAGCAGATGGGACAGTCCCACAGAGACCCAGTACTTC
CASSRWDSPTETQYF
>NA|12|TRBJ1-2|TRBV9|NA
TGTGCCAGCAGCGTCGGCAACTATGGCTACACCTTC
CASSVGNYGYTF
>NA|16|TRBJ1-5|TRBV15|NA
TGTGCCACCAGCAGAGACGGGGTTTTATATCATCAGCCCCAGCATTTT
CATSRDGVLYHQPQHF
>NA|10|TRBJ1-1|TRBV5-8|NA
TGTGCCAACCTCATTTTGGGGGCTTTCTTT
CANLILGAFF
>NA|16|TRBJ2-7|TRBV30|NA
TGTGCCTGGAGTGTCGGGGGGACATGGGCGAAGAACGAGCAGTACTTC
CAWSVGGTWAKNEQYF
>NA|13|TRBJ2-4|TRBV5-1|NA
TGCGCCAGCAGCTTACACCCGGAGGACATTCAGTACTTC
CASSLHPEDIQYF
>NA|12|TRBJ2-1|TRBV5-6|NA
TGTGCCAGCAGCCTTCTCGGGAGTGAGCAGTTCTTC
CASSLLGSEQFF
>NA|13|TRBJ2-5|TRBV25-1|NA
TGTGCCAGCAGTGAGCTGTACCAAGAGACCCAGTACTTC
CASSELYQETQYF
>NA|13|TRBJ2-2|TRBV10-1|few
TGCGCCAGCAGTGAGTCACGGGGAGCGGAGCTGTTTTTT
CASSESRGAELFF